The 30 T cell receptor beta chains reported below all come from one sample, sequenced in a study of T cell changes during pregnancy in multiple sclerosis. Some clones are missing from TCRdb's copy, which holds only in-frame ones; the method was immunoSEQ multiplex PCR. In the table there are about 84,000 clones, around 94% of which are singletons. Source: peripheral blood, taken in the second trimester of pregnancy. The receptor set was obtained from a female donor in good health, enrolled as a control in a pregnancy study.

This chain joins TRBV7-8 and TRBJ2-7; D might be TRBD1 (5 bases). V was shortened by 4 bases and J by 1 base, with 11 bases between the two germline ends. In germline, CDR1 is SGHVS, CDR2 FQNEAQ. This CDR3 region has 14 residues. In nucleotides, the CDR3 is TGTGCCAGCAGCTCCACAGGCCATTCCTACGAGCAGTACTTC. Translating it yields CASSSTGHSYEQYF.

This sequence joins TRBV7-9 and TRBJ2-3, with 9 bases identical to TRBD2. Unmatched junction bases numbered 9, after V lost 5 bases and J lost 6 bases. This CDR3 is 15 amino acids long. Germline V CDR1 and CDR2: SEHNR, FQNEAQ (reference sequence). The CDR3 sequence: CASSPSAGGRDTQYF. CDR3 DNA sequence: TGTGCCAGCAGCCCCAGCGCGGGAGGGCGCGATACGCAGTATTTT.

The CDR3 DNA reads as TGCGCCAGCAGCTATGGACTAGCGATAAGCACAGATACGCAGTATTTT. This codes for CASSYGLAISTDTQYF. J is TRBJ2-3 and V is TRBV5-1; TRBD2 matches at 9 bases. This CDR3 is 16 amino acids long. Germline CDR1 is SGHRS and CDR2 is YFSETQ. With V trimmed by 3 bases and J by 0 bases, 5 bases remained unmatched. The whole variable domain, filled in from reference TRBV5-1 and TRBJ2-3, reads KAGVTQTPRYLIKTRGQQVTLSCSPISGHRSVSWYQQTPGQGLQFLFEYFSETQRNKGNFPGRFSGRQFSNSRSEMNVSTLELGDSALYLCASSYGLAISTDTQYFGPGTRLTVL.

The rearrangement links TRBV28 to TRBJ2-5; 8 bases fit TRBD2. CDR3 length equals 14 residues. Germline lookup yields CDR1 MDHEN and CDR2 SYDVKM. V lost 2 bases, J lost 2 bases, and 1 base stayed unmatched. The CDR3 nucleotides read TGTGCCAGCAGTTTAGCGGGAGGACAAGAGACCCAGTACTTC. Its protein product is CASSLAGGQETQYF.

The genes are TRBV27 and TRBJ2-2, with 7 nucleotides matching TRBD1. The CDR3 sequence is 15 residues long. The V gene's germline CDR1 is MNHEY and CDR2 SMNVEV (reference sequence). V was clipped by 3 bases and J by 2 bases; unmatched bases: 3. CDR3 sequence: CASSFRGGNTGELFF. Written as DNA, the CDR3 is TGTGCCAGCAGTTTTCGAGGGGGCAACACCGGGGAGCTGTTTTTT.

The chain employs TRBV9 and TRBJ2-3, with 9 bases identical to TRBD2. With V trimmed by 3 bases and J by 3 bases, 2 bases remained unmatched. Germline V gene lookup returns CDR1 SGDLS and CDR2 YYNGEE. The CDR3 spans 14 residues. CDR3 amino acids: CASSAGLATDTQYF. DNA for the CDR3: TGTGCCAGCAGCGCGGGACTAGCAACAGATACGCAGTATTTT.

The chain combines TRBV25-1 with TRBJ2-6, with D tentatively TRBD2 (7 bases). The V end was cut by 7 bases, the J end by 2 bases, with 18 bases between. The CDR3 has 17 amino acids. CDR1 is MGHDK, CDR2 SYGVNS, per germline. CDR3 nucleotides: TGTGCCAGCACCCCGGGGAGGGGGGGCCCTGGGGCCAACGTCCTGACTTTC. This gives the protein CASTPGRGGPGANVLTF. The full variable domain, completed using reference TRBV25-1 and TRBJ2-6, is EADIYQTPRYLVIGTGKKITLECSQTMGHDKMYWYQQDPGMELHLIHYSYGVNSTEKGDLSSESTVSRIRTEHFPLTLESARPSHTSQYLCASTPGRGGPGANVLTFGAGSRLTVL.

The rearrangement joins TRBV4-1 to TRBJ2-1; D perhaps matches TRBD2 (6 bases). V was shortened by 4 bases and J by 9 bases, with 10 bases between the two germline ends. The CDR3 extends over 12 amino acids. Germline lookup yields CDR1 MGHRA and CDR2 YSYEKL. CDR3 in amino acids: CASSPPGGEQFF. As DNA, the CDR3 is TGCGCCAGCAGCCCCCCCGGGGGTGAGCAGTTCTTC.

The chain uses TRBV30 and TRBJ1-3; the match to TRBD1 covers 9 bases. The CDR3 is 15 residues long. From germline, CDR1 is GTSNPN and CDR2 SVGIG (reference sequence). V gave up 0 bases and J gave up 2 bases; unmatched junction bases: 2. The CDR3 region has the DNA TGTGCCTGGAGTGTTACAGGGGGCACTGGAAACACCATATATTTT. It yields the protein CAWSVTGGTGNTIYF.

The CDR3, as DNA: TGTGCCAGCAGCTCACCTAGGACAGTTAATGAAAAACTGTTTTTT. Translation gives CASSSPRTVNEKLFF. V and J are TRBV7-9 and TRBJ1-4, with TRBD1 as a possible D gene (6 bases). CDR3 size: 15 residues. V was cut by 4 bases and J by 4 bases, with 13 bases left in between. CDR1 SEHNR and CDR2 FQNEAQ come from the germline V gene (reference sequence).

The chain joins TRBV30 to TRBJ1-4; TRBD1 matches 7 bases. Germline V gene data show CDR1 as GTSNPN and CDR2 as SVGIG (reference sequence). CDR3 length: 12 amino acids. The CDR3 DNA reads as TGTGCTCAGCAGGGGGTAAACGAAAAACTGTTTTTT. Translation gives CAQQGVNEKLFF. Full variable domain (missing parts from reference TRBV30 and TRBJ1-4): SQTIHQWPATLVQPVGSPLSLECTVEGTSNPNLYWYRQAAGRGLQLLFYSVGIGQISSEVPQNLSASRPQDRQFILSSKKLLLSDSGFYLCAQQGVNEKLFFGSGTQLSVL.

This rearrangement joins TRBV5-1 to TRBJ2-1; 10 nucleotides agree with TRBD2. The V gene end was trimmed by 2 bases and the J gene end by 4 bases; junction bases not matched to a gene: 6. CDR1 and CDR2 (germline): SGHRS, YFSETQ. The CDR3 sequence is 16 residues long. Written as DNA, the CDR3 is TGCGCCAGCAGCTTACAGACTAGCGGGCATTACAATGAGCAGTTCTTC. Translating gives CASSLQTSGHYNEQFF.

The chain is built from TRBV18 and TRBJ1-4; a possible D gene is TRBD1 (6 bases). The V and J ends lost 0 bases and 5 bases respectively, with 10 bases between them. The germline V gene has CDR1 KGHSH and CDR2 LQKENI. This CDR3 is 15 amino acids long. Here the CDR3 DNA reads TGTGCCAGCTCACCACCCGGGACACCGAATGAAAAACTGTTTTTT. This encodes CASSPPGTPNEKLFF.

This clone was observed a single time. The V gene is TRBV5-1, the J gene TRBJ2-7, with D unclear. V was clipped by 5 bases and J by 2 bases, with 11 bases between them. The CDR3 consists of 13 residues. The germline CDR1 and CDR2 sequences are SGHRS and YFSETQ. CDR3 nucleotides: TGCGCCAGCAGACCAGACATAGCCTACGAGCAGTACTTC. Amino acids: CASRPDIAYEQYF.

CDR3 DNA: TGTGCCAGCAGTGTGGACAGGGCAACTAATGAAAAACTGTTTTTT. Its translation: CASSVDRATNEKLFF. V gene TRBV27 combines with J gene TRBJ1-4; TRBD1 agrees at 8 bases. The germline CDR1 and CDR2 sequences are MNHEY and SMNVEV (reference sequence). The CDR3 extends over 15 amino acids. The V gene end was trimmed by 5 bases and the J gene end by 0 bases; junction bases not matched to a gene: 2. The full variable domain, completed using reference TRBV27 and TRBJ1-4, is EAQVTQNPRYLITVTGKKLTVTCSQNMNHEYMSWYRQDPGLGLRQIYYSMNVEVTDKGDVPEGYKVSRKEKRNFPLILESPSPNQTSLYFCASSVDRATNEKLFFGSGTQLSVL.

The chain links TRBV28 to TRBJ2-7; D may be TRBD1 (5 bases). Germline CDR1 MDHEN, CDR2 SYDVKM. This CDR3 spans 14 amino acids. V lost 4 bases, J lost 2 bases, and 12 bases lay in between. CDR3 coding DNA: TGTGCCAGCAGTTCTAGAAGACAGACCTACGAGCAGTACTTC. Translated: CASSSRRQTYEQYF.

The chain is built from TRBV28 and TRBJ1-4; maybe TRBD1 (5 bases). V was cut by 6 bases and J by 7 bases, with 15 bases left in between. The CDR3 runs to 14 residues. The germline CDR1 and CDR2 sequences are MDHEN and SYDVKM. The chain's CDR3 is CASRAGRGSEKLFF. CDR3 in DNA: TGTGCCAGCAGGGCAGGAAGGGGAAGTGAAAAACTGTTTTTT.

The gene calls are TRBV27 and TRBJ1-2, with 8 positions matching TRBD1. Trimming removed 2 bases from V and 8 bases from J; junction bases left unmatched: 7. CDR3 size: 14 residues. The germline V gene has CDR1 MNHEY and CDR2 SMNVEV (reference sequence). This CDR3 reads CASSLNFRGRGYTF. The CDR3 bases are TGTGCCAGCAGTTTAAATTTCAGGGGGCGAGGCTACACCTTC.

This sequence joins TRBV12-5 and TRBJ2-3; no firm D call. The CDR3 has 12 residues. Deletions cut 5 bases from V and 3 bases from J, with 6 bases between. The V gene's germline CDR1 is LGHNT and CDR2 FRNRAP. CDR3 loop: CASGLTTDTQYF. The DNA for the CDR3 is TGTGCTAGTGGTCTCACTACAGATACGCAGTATTTT.

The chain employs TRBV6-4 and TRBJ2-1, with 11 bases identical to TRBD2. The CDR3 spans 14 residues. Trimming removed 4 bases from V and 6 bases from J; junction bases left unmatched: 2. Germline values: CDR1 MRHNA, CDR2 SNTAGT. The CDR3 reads CASSASGRLNEQFF. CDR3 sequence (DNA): TGTGCCAGCAGTGCTAGCGGGAGGCTCAATGAGCAGTTCTTC.

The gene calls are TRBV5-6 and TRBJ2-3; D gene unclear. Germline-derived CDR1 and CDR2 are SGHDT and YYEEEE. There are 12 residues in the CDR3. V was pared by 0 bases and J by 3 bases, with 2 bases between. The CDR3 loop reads CASSLVTDTQYF. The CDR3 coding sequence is TGTGCCAGCAGCTTGGTAACAGATACGCAGTATTTT.

CDR3 sequence: CASSSGGWVQYF. As DNA, the CDR3 is TGTGCCAGCAGTTCGGGGGGGTGGGTGCAGTACTTC. This chain connects TRBV5-8 to TRBJ2-7; 8 bases are shared with TRBD2. Germline CDR1 and CDR2: SGHTS and YDEGEE. CDR3 size: 12 residues. V shed 5 bases and J 9 bases; nucleotides not matched to a gene: 7.

As DNA, the CDR3 is TGTGCCAGCAGTTTCAGGGTTGATCAGCCCCAGCATTTT. This codes for CASSFRVDQPQHF. The chain employs TRBV27 and TRBJ1-5; D perhaps matches TRBD1 (5 bases). The CDR3 totals 13 residues. CDR1 and CDR2 (germline): MNHEY, SMNVEV (reference sequence). V was pared by 3 bases and J by 5 bases, with 8 bases between.

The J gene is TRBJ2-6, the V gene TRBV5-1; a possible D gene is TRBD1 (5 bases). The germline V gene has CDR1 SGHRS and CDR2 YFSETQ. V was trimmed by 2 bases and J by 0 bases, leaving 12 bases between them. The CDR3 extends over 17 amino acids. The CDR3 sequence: CASSLQATGSGANVLTF. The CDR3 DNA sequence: TGCGCCAGCAGCTTACAGGCTACGGGCTCTGGGGCCAACGTCCTGACTTTC.

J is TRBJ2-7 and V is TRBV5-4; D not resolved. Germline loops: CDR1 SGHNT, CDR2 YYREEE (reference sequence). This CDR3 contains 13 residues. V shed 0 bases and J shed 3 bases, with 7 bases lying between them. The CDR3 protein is CASSLGSNYEQYF. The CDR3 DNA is TGTGCCAGCAGCTTGGGCTCTAACTACGAGCAGTACTTC. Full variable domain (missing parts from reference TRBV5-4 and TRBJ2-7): ETGVTQSPTHLIKTRGQQVTLRCSSQSGHNTVSWYQQALGQGPQFIFQYYREEENGRGNFPPRFSGLQFPNYSSELNVNALELDDSALYLCASSLGSNYEQYFGPGTRLTVT.

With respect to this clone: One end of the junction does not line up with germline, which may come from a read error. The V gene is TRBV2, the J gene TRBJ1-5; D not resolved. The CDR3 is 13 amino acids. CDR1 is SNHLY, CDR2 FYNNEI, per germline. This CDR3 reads CVSSRVGDQPQHF. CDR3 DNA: TGTGTCAGCAGTCGGGTCGGGGATCAGCCCCAGCATTTT.

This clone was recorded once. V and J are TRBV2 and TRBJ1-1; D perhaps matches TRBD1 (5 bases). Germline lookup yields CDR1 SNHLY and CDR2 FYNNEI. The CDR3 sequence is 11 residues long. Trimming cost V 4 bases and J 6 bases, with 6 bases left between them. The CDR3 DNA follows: TGTGCCAGCAGTGTCAGGGCTGAAGCTTTCTTT. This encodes CASSVRAEAFF.

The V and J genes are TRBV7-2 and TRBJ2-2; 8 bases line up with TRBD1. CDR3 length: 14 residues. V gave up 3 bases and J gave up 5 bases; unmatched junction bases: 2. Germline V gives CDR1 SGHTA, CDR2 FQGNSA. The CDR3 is CASSLGQATGELFF. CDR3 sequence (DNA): TGTGCCAGCAGCTTGGGACAGGCTACCGGGGAGCTGTTTTTT.

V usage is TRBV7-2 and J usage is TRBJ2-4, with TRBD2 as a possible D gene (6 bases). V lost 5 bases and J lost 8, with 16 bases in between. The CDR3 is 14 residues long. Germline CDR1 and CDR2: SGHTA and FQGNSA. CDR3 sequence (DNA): TGTGCCAGCAGCCCCAAACTAGCTAGGGACATTCAGTACTTC. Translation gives CASSPKLARDIQYF.

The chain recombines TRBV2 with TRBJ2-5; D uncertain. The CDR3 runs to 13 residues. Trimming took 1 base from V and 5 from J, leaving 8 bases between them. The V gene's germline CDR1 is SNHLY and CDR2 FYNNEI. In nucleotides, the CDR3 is TGTGCCAGCAGTGAAGACTCATCGGAGACCCAGTACTTC. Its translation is CASSEDSSETQYF.